A single sample is the source of the 20 T cell receptor beta chains below, sequenced in a study of CD8 T cells in ankylosing spondylitis (dated by TCRdb to about 2017). The protocol used for the library was 5' RACE. TCRdb lists the instrument as Illumina HiSeq 2500. TCRdb cleaned the public reads at Q25 with fastp, built clones with MiXCR and kept in-frame beta chains. Every entry covers one CDR3 protein and lists the most common genes and DNA from its rows. The sample table records 350,000 or so distinct CDR3 sequences; around 10% of these occur just once. The top ten clonotypes cover roughly 9.5% of the sample. The sequenced sample consisted of blood, either unsorted or a sorted T cell fraction (not recorded which). These receptors were taken from a female donor with ankylosing spondylitis or in good health (not recorded which).

This clonotype appeared many times. The chain links TRBV12-3 or TRBV12-4 to TRBJ1-3; TRBD1 aligns across 7 bases. V was clipped by 5 bases and J by 2 bases; unmatched bases: 3. This CDR3 has 14 residues. Here the CDR3 reads CASSLGQAGNTIYF. The CDR3 DNA reads as TGTGCCAGCAGTCTTGGACAGGCTGGAAACACCATATATTTT.

This clonotype has a handful of counts. V gene TRBV10-2 combines with J gene TRBJ1-5; D unresolved. The V and J ends lost 5 bases and 0 bases respectively, with 17 bases between them. The germline V gene encodes CDR1 WSHSY and CDR2 SAAADI. The CDR3 sequence is 17 residues long. CDR3 coding DNA: TGCGCCAGCAGTCGTTTTAGTAGGGTTAATAGCAATCAGCCCCAGCATTTT. Residues: CASSRFSRVNSNQPQHF.

V is TRBV3-1 and J is TRBJ2-3; 13 bases match TRBD2. Germline V gene sequence: CDR1 LGHDT, CDR2 YNNKEL (reference sequence). V shed 0 bases and J 3 bases; nucleotides not matched to a gene: 9. This CDR3 spans 19 amino acids. The CDR3 nucleotides are TGTGCCAGCAGCCAAGATGTAGGACTAGCGGGGGCTTTGACAGATACGCAGTATTTT. Protein sequence: CASSQDVGLAGALTDTQYF.

The chain carries TRBV9 and TRBJ1-1; a weak D match, TRBD1 (5 bases). CDR1 and CDR2 from the germline V gene are SGDLS and YYNGEE. The CDR3 totals 15 residues. V lost 6 bases, J lost 4 bases, and 19 bases lay in between. CDR3 sequence reads: CASTVGGGIGTEAFF. The CDR3 DNA sequence: TGTGCCAGCACCGTCGGTGGGGGGATCGGCACTGAAGCTTTCTTT.

This chain connects TRBV28 to TRBJ2-4, with 12 bases identical to TRBD2. This CDR3 contains 18 residues. V was pared by 5 bases and J by 1 base, with 9 bases of the junction left unmatched. Germline V gene sequence: CDR1 MDHEN, CDR2 SYDVKM. CDR3 bases: TGTGCCAGCAGTCCCAGACTAGCGGGAGATGGGGCCAAAAACATTCAGTACTTC. Translation gives CASSPRLAGDGAKNIQYF. Using reference TRBV28 and TRBJ2-4 for the parts outside the CDR3, the full variable domain is DVKVTQSSRYLVKRTGEKVFLECVQDMDHENMFWYRQDPGLGLRLIYFSYDVKMKEKGDIPEGYSVSREKKERFSLILESASTNQTSMYLCASSPRLAGDGAKNIQYFGAGTRLSVL.

This clonotype was recorded a few times. The rearrangement uses TRBV5-1 and TRBJ2-2, with D perhaps matching TRBD2 (5 bases). The CDR3 consists of 16 residues. With 3 bases removed from V and 1 base from J, the gap between germline ends came to 13 bases. Germline-derived CDR1 and CDR2 are SGHRS and YFSETQ. CDR3 loop: CASSSRPSLNTGELFF. The DNA of the CDR3 is TGCGCCAGCAGCTCCCGCCCTAGCCTGAACACCGGGGAGCTGTTTTTT.

This clonotype has more than one count but fewer than ten. The rearrangement links TRBV29-1 to TRBJ1-1; the match to TRBD1 covers 8 bases. Germline CDR1 is SQVTM and CDR2 is ANQGSEA. Germline trimming cut 7 bases from V and 3 bases from J; bases unmatched to any gene: 7. This CDR3 has 13 residues. The CDR3 here is CSGSGGGHTEAFF. CDR3 sequence (DNA): TGCAGCGGGTCAGGGGGCGGGCACACTGAAGCTTTCTTT.

V and J are TRBV15 and TRBJ2-7; no definite D call. Trimming stripped 5 bases from V and 1 base from J, with 12 bases between. This CDR3 has 14 residues. Germline CDR1 is LNHNV and CDR2 is YYDKDF (reference sequence). The CDR3 DNA sequence: TGTGCCACCAGCGAGGTGGGAATATCCTACGAGCAGTACTTC. The encoded protein is CATSEVGISYEQYF.

V and J are TRBV28 and TRBJ2-5; possibly TRBD1 or TRBD2 for D (5 bases each). The V end was cut by 5 bases, the J end by 5 bases, with 18 bases between. Germline-derived CDR1 and CDR2 are MDHEN and SYDVKM. This CDR3 has 15 residues. In nucleotides, the CDR3 is TGTGCCAGCAGTCCAGCCTCGGGGAAGGGGGAGACCCAGTACTTC. Translated, it gives CASSPASGKGETQYF.

This clonotype was seen repeatedly, ten times or more. The J gene is TRBJ1-1, the V gene TRBV5-1; the match to TRBD1 covers 10 bases. V shed 4 bases and J 4 bases; nucleotides not matched to a gene: 10. CDR1 SGHRS and CDR2 YFSETQ come from the germline V gene. This CDR3 contains 16 residues. The CDR3 nucleotides read TGCGCCAGCAGCGAACCGGGACAGGGGACAAGCACTGAAGCTTTCTTT. The encoded protein is CASSEPGQGTSTEAFF. The full variable domain, rest sourced from reference TRBV5-1 and TRBJ1-1, is KAGVTQTPRYLIKTRGQQVTLSCSPISGHRSVSWYQQTPGQGLQFLFEYFSETQRNKGNFPGRFSGRQFSNSRSEMNVSTLELGDSALYLCASSEPGQGTSTEAFFGQGTRLTVV.

The chain carries TRBV7-8 and TRBJ2-5, with TRBD2 matching over 9 bases. V dropped 1 base and J dropped 4; count of bases not matched to a gene: 10. This CDR3 is built from 17 residues. Germline values: CDR1 SGHVS, CDR2 FQNEAQ. CDR3 residues: CASSLGNSGRWRETQYF. The CDR3 bases are TGTGCCAGCAGCTTAGGTAATAGCGGGAGATGGCGAGAGACCCAGTACTTC.

This clonotype came up many times. The chain is built from TRBV7-9 and TRBJ2-7, with D perhaps matching TRBD2 (5 bases). The V and J ends lost 1 base and 4 bases respectively, with 14 bases between them. The germline V gene has CDR1 SEHNR and CDR2 FQNEAQ (reference sequence). CDR3 length: 15 amino acids. This CDR3 is CASSLGPDGGYEQYF. CDR3 in DNA: TGTGCCAGCAGCTTAGGACCGGACGGAGGATACGAGCAGTACTTC.

Worth noting for this clonotype: This may arise from a read error, as a much more abundant clone is one base away. The chain recombines TRBV5-1 with TRBJ2-7; D call uncertain. CDR3 length: 12 amino acids. The germline V gene encodes CDR1 SGHRS and CDR2 YFSETQ. The CDR3 DNA reads TGCGCCAGCAGCTTGAAGGGAAACGAGCGGTACTTC. Translation: CASSLKGNERYF.

The chain recombines TRBV27 with TRBJ2-7; D is undetermined. Germline loops: CDR1 MNHEY, CDR2 SMNVEV (reference sequence). CDR3 length: 13 residues. V was clipped by 0 bases and J by 6 bases, with 9 bases between them. CDR3 in amino acids: CASSLSNRGEQYF. DNA of the CDR3: TGTGCCAGCAGTTTATCGAACCGCGGCGAGCAGTACTTC.

In this sample, this clonotype turned up many times. The chain has TRBV4-2 and TRBJ2-1, with TRBD2 identical over 7 bases. V trimming: 1 base; J trimming: 0 bases; junction bases outside the gene matches: 6. Germline V gene lookup returns CDR1 LGHNA and CDR2 YNFKEQ. CDR3 length: 17 amino acids. CDR3 residues: CASSQGKAGSSYNEQFF. The CDR3 DNA is TGTGCCAGCAGCCAAGGGAAAGCGGGGAGCTCCTACAATGAGCAGTTCTTC.

This rearrangement joins TRBV20-1 to TRBJ2-5; D may be TRBD1 (6 bases). Germline CDR1 is DFQATT and CDR2 is SNEGSKA (reference sequence). Trimming took off 7 bases at V and 4 bases at J, with 16 bases between the two ends. This CDR3 region has 13 residues. The CDR3 reads CSVNARTVETQYF. DNA for the CDR3: TGCAGTGTAAATGCAAGGACAGTAGAGACCCAGTACTTC.

In nucleotides, the CDR3 is TGCGCCAGCAGCTTGACCGGAGAGGGGTTCCACGAGCAGTACTTC. Protein sequence: CASSLTGEGFHEQYF. V and J are TRBV5-1 and TRBJ2-7; D tentatively fits TRBD1 or TRBD2 (5 bases each). V shed 1 base and J shed 5 bases, with 16 bases lying between them. Germline values: CDR1 SGHRS, CDR2 YFSETQ. This CDR3 spans 15 amino acids.

The sample holds many counts of this clonotype. The V gene is TRBV11-2, the J gene TRBJ1-1, with no clear D. V lost 5 bases and J lost 4, with 11 bases in between. This CDR3 region has 13 residues. Germline V gene data show CDR1 as SGHAT and CDR2 as FQNNGV. CDR3 sequence (DNA): TGTGCCAGCAGCCAACAGAAGGGCACTGAAGCTTTCTTT. As protein: CASSQQKGTEAFF.

The chain employs TRBV9 and TRBJ2-2, with D perhaps matching TRBD2 (5 bases). The germline V gene encodes CDR1 SGDLS and CDR2 YYNGEE. Trimming shortened V by 1 base and J by 4 bases, and 5 bases separated the two germline ends. CDR3 length equals 13 residues. The CDR3 nucleotides are TGTGCCAGCAGCGTACGGGGCACCGGGGAGCTGTTTTTT. Protein: CASSVRGTGELFF.

This clonotype has ten or more counts. J is TRBJ2-1 and V is TRBV7-6; TRBD2 matches 9 bases. V gave up 3 bases and J gave up 7 bases; unmatched junction bases: 7. The CDR3 totals 15 residues. Germline-derived CDR1 and CDR2 are SGHVS and FNYEAQ. CDR3 in amino acids: CASSFSGGQGNEQFF. In DNA form, the CDR3 reads TGTGCCAGCAGCTTTAGCGGGGGCCAGGGTAATGAGCAGTTCTTC.